This T cell receptor beta chain stems from a study of identical twins. Study-level points and caveats: Insertions were fewer in abundant cord blood beta clonotypes, whereas memory repertoires showed none of this pattern. Researchers reported weaker excess twin sharing in beta out-of-frame sequences. Some out-of-frame alpha sequences were shared by twins, and these showed excess low generation probability.

This CDR3 is built from 15 residues. J gave up 2 bases and V 3 bases, and 4 bases lay outside the gene matches. Many counts were recorded for this clonotype. Its antigen is unknown. Template switching (which added a universal primer site) was used, and cDNA carried unique molecular identifiers. MiXCR, applied by TCRdb to the 5' RACE reads, yields one record per CDR3 protein. This table holds approximately 220,000 distinct CDR3 sequences, more than 6.5% found once. The sample was also linked to a second study, of yellow fever vaccine responses in identical twins.

This TCR was recovered from a woman between 18 and 29 years old in good health. The J gene is TRBJ2-7, the V gene TRBV12-3 or TRBV12-4; TRBD2 aligns across 10 bases. Material for sequencing was memory (CD45RO+) T cells sorted from blood. CDR3 sequence: CASSLGLAGAYEQYF. The CDR3 nucleotides are TGTGCCAGCAGTTTGGGTCTAGCGGGAGCCTACGAGCAGTACTTC.